This T cell receptor (beta chain) was captured in a study of cytomegalovirus exposure and HLA in healthy donors. Germline CDR1 is SGHRS and CDR2 is YFSETQ. This CDR3 spans 13 amino acids. V lost 0 bases, J lost 8 bases, and 3 bases stayed unmatched. In the PCR, 60 Vbeta and 13 Jbeta primers were used. Authors' processing steps: An analysis that came later counted some 81 million unique TCR beta chains, around 10 million shared. The table came from immunoSEQ multiplex PCR; TCRdb's copy has only in-frame clones and leaves some out. From that table come the V and J calls and clone size; the DNA was used to work out D and trimming. Of about 140,000 clones in the sample, 75% were seen once. Notes on this clone: The antigen is not known.

Study-level findings and limits: Rarity characterized most TCR sequences, yet some public TCRs appeared in many donors.

The sequencing input was PBMCs. The rearrangement links TRBV5-1 to TRBJ1-1; 8 bases are shared with TRBD1. The receptor's source is a young man in good health and CMV-seropositive. CDR3 loop: CASSLERTGEAFF. For the CDR3, the DNA is TGCGCCAGCAGCTTGGAAAGGACAGGGGAAGCTTTCTTT. Full variable domain (remainder filled in from reference TRBV5-1 and TRBJ1-1): KAGVTQTPRYLIKTRGQQVTLSCSPISGHRSVSWYQQTPGQGLQFLFEYFSETQRNKGNFPGRFSGRQFSNSRSEMNVSTLELGDSALYLCASSLERTGEAFFGQGTRLTVV.